One sample yielded the 17 T cell receptor beta chains listed below, sequenced in a study of B cell selection in AIRE deficiency (dated by TCRdb to about 2019). Libraries came from the immunoSEQ multiplex PCR assay. Drawn from immuneACCESS, this table holds only the in-frame rearrangements with V and J called that TCRdb kept. Clones are partly lost; checked studies trace under half to an unresolved V gene and leave the rest unexplained. The sample table records about 19,000 clones; roughly 91% of these occur just once. The ten most abundant clones make up roughly 1% of the sample. Regulatory T cells were sorted as CD4+CD25hiCD127low/negative cells. The material sequenced was CD4+CD25+ Tregs sorted from PBMCs. These receptors were taken from a human donor in good health.

V usage is TRBV18 and J usage is TRBJ2-2, with TRBD1 matching over 9 bases. V dropped 3 bases and J dropped 4; count of bases not matched to a gene: 15. The CDR3 loop spans 19 amino acids. Germline V gives CDR1 KGHSH, CDR2 LQKENI. As DNA, the CDR3 is TGTGCCAGCTCACCGATGGTCCTTGGGACAGGGTATAGCACCGGGGAGCTGTTTTTT. Protein sequence: CASSPMVLGTGYSTGELFF.

The CDR3 sequence: CASRARAAGNTIYF. CDR3 DNA: TGTGCCAGCAGGGCCCGGGCGGCTGGAAACACCATATATTTT. This chain uses TRBV21-1 with TRBJ1-3. TRBV21-1 is annotated as a pseudogene. This CDR3 is 14 amino acids long.

This chain connects TRBV6-5 to TRBJ2-5; D not certain. Trimming left V 0 bases short and J 5 bases short, with 7 bases between. Per germline, CDR1 MNHEY and CDR2 SVGAGI. This CDR3 spans 13 amino acids. DNA for the CDR3: TGTGCCAGCAGTTACTCGATCCGGGAGACCCAGTACTTC. Amino acid sequence: CASSYSIRETQYF.

This chain connects TRBV6-5 to TRBJ1-2; D call uncertain. The V and J ends lost 6 bases and 1 base respectively, with 9 bases between them. The germline V gene has CDR1 MNHEY and CDR2 SVGAGI. The length of the CDR3 is 13 residues. CDR3 DNA sequence: TGTGCCAGCAGCCAACCAAATAACTATGGCTACACCTTC. Protein sequence: CASSQPNNYGYTF.

V gene TRBV6-5 combines with J gene TRBJ2-7, with 8 bases identical to TRBD1. CDR3 length: 15 amino acids. Losses at the gene ends were 5 bases for V and 1 base for J; bases not matched to a gene: 7. Per germline, CDR1 MNHEY and CDR2 SVGAGI. For the CDR3, the DNA is TGTGCCAGCAGTCTGGGACAGGTCCCTTCCTACGAGCAGTACTTC. This sequence encodes CASSLGQVPSYEQYF.

This clone has just one count. The gene calls are TRBV7-9 and TRBJ1-3; possibly TRBD1 for D (6 bases). In germline, CDR1 is SEHNR, CDR2 FQNEAQ (reference sequence). Trimming stripped 5 bases from V and 0 bases from J, with 20 bases between. There are 18 residues in the CDR3. This chain's CDR3 is CASSRWTVTKSSGNTIYF. CDR3 nucleotide sequence: TGTGCCAGCAGCCGTTGGACAGTCACCAAGAGCTCTGGAAACACCATATATTTT.

The sample holds a few counts of this clone. The V and J genes are TRBV5-1 and TRBJ2-5, with D possibly TRBD2 on 6 matching bases. The CDR3 is made up of 13 amino acids. V was clipped by 4 bases and J by 5 bases, with 12 bases between them. From germline, CDR1 is SGHRS and CDR2 YFSETQ. Written as DNA, the CDR3 is TGCGCCAGCAGCCCCGCCCGGGGGGAGACCCAGTACTTC. It codes for CASSPARGETQYF.

The CDR3 protein is CASSSLAGGPEEQYF. CDR3 coding DNA: TGCGCCAGCAGCTCCTTAGCGGGAGGGCCTGAAGAGCAGTACTTC. The chain couples TRBV5-1 to TRBJ2-7; TRBD2 aligns across 11 bases. Germline lookup yields CDR1 SGHRS and CDR2 YFSETQ. The CDR3 runs to 15 residues. V gave up 3 bases and J gave up 7 bases; unmatched junction bases: 9.

This rearrangement joins TRBV2 to TRBJ2-3; D unclear. Looked up from germline, CDR1 is SNHLY and CDR2 is FYNNEI. Trimming took off 6 bases at V and 1 base at J, with 11 bases between the two ends. This CDR3 spans 14 amino acids. Here the CDR3 DNA reads TGTGCCAGCAGCCTCGAAAGGGGCACAGATACGCAGTATTTT. Translation: CASSLERGTDTQYF.

The V gene is TRBV5-5, the J gene TRBJ2-7; 10 nucleotides align to TRBD2. The CDR3 runs to 16 residues. Trimming took 3 bases from V and 2 from J; bases not matched to a gene: 8. Germline assignment: CDR1 SGHKS and CDR2 YYEKEE (reference sequence). CDR3 loop: CASSSSTSGATYEQYF. The CDR3 nucleotides read TGTGCCAGCAGCTCCTCCACTAGCGGGGCAACCTACGAGCAGTACTTC.

J is TRBJ2-7 and V is TRBV27; D is perhaps TRBD2 (6 bases). The CDR3 is made up of 15 amino acids. V was clipped by 3 bases and J by 1 base, with 13 bases between them. CDR1 MNHEY and CDR2 SMNVEV come from the germline V gene (reference sequence). The CDR3 protein is CASSLGGIGSYEQYF. CDR3 sequence (DNA): TGTGCCAGCAGTTTGGGGGGAATTGGATCCTACGAGCAGTACTTC.

CDR3 sequence reads: CASSLGQGDGYTF. The CDR3 bases are TGCGCCAGCAGCTTGGGGCAGGGTGATGGCTACACCTTC. V gene TRBV5-1 combines with J gene TRBJ1-2, with D maybe TRBD1 (5 bases). V lost 0 bases and J 6 bases, leaving 9 bases between the germline ends. This CDR3 is 13 amino acids long. Germline V lookup: CDR1 SGHRS, CDR2 YFSETQ.

V is TRBV5-1 and J is TRBJ1-2; D uncertain. The V gene lost 4 bases and the J gene lost 3 bases, with 10 bases spanning the gap. The CDR3 contains 13 residues. Germline V gene data show CDR1 as SGHRS and CDR2 as YFSETQ. As DNA, the CDR3 is TGCGCCAGCAGCCTACGGGGAGACTATGGCTACACCTTC. As protein: CASSLRGDYGYTF.

This clone occurred a few times. This sequence joins TRBV28 and TRBJ1-1; D is undetermined. Per the germline V gene, CDR1 is MDHEN and CDR2 is SYDVKM. The V end lost 6 bases, the J end lost 1 base, and 3 bases lay between the germline ends. CDR3 length: 11 amino acids. CDR3 sequence (DNA): TGTGCCAGCAGCCAGAACACTGAAGCTTTCTTT. Encoded protein: CASSQNTEAFF.

The chain joins TRBV11-2 to TRBJ2-2; no definite D call. V lost 1 base to trimming and J lost 4 bases, with 7 bases between them. CDR3 length: 14 residues. The germline gives CDR1 SGHAT, CDR2 FQNNGV. DNA of the CDR3: TGTGCCAGCAGCTTAGCAGTGTCCACCGGGGAGCTGTTTTTT. Translated, it gives CASSLAVSTGELFF.

CDR3 sequence (DNA): TGCGCCAGCAGCCAAGTTGATAGGGACACTGAAGCTTTCTTT. This encodes CASSQVDRDTEAFF. The chain employs TRBV4-3 and TRBJ1-1; D is unclear. Germline loops: CDR1 LGHNA, CDR2 YSLEER. The CDR3 spans 14 residues. With 1 base removed from V and 3 bases from J, the gap between germline ends came to 9 bases.

This clone was observed a single time. The chain couples TRBV28 to TRBJ1-1; D ambiguous. V shed 7 bases and J shed 1 base, with 16 bases lying between them. CDR3 length: 15 residues. CDR1 MDHEN and CDR2 SYDVKM come from the germline V gene. For the CDR3, the DNA is TGTGCCAGCACTTCCGGCCGAGTCAGGAACACTGAAGCTTTCTTT. Translating it yields CASTSGRVRNTEAFF.